This T cell receptor (beta chain) was obtained from a study of PD-1 blockade in classical Hodgkin lymphoma (dated by TCRdb to between 2020 and 2021). About the investigation overall: Nivolumab dosing was 3 mg/kg intravenously every 2 weeks, continuing until either disease progression or unacceptable toxicity. A peripheral blood immune signature of response to PD-1 blockade in classical Hodgkin lymphoma was defined using TCR beta sequencing and CyTOF. General study outcomes and caveats: The study was limited to a single clinical trial cohort, and causes of repertoire differences, possibly disease activity or prior therapy, remained undefined. Baseline TCR diversity was reported as lower in newly diagnosed patients than in healthy donors, and lower still in relapsed/refractory patients. Lower diversity was seen in patients whose nivolumab began less than 1 year after ASCT, and these patients were left out of later analyses so that immune reconstitution would not confound the results. CD4+ but not CD8+ TCR diversity rose significantly by C4D1 (p=0.0027 vs p=0.16), most apparent in complete responders (p=0.02). Trial patients achieving complete response had baseline diversity similar to newly diagnosed patients, whereas partial responders and progressors had significantly lower diversity.

This sample's time point label indicates: cycle 4 day 1 (C4D1), after more than 5 weeks of nivolumab. Every trial patient had relapsed following autologous stem cell transplantation, and prior brentuximab vedotin exposure was what differed among cohorts A, B and C. CD8+ T cells were purified from thawed PBMCs by magnetic negative selection with a Miltenyi CD8+ T cell isolation kit. The trial cohort included roughly 60 patients with relapsed/refractory classical Hodgkin lymphoma, and each patient had a best overall response of complete response, partial response or progressive disease. Trial patients were treated with single-agent nivolumab in the multi-cohort phase II CheckMate 205 trial. An independent review committee assessed best overall response by applying the 2007 International Working Group response criteria. Trial PBMCs were collected immediately before nivolumab initiation (C1D1) and during therapy at cycle 2 day 1 and cycle 4 day 1. Peripheral blood was collected in 8 mL Vacutainer Cell Preparation Tubes, from which PBMCs were isolated by centrifugation and then cryopreserved. Purified CD4+ and CD8+ fractions were generated only in cases for which an additional PBMC sample was available. Magnetically labelled cells were depleted on LS columns in a quadroMACS separator, and the flow-through was collected as the purified fraction.

CDR1 SGHDT and CDR2 YYEEEE are derived from the germline V gene. From cysteine to phenylalanine, the CDR3 is 15 amino acids long. The entry retains the CDR3 DNA only, 45 bases that are in frame from base 1. A distance of 18 bases separates the germline ends of V and J, which lose 4 bases and 7 bases respectively. The Qiagen DNeasy kit was used to extract genomic DNA both from unsorted PBMCs and from the negatively selected CD4+ and CD8+ fractions. Using primers that anneal to V and J segments, immunoSEQ multiplex PCR amplified the TCR beta CDR3 regions. A synthetic immune receptor repertoire was used to minimize amplification bias, and any residual bias was removed computationally once sequencing was done. The paper's processing steps were these. Custom Python scripts were used to quantify repertoire diversity as the Shannon entropy index. Unsorted, CD4+ and CD8+ repertoires were examined separately, except in combined analyses, for which CD4+ and CD8+ sequences were merged in silico. A clone was considered expanded if an increase in frequency of at least 2-fold after treatment relative to C1D1 was found, and a pseudocount of 0.5 was applied to clones undetected at baseline. Clones with 0 or 1 copy at C1D1 were classified as singleton clones, and clones with 2 or more copies were classified as non-singleton clones. Clones expanded in unsorted samples were assigned a CD4+, CD8+ or unknown annotation through matching of protein sequences in sorted samples from the same patient. Wilcoxon tests on paired samples were used to test diversity changes from C1D1 to C4D1. This is the immuneACCESS table as TCRdb keeps it, with only in-frame sequences that have V and J called. A part of the clones is gone; compared with another copy, unresolved V genes explain less than half, and the rest is unexplained. V, J and clone size derive from that table, while D and trimming were established from the DNA sequence. In this sample the table shows almost 20,000 clones, roughly 82% of which occur a single time. 6% to 7.5% of the sample is held by the ten biggest clonotypes.

Details on this clone: Its antigen remains undetermined. No quality values exist for individual bases; no much larger clone is one base distant.

This sequence originates from a human donor with classical Hodgkin lymphoma. The sample in question was CD8+ T cells from blood, obtained before the fourth cycle of nivolumab. Rearrangement joined TRBV5-6 to TRBJ1-5, and TRBD1 may be the D gene, going by 5 matching bases. The CDR3 amino acid sequence is: CASSPGRGAGQPQHF. The DNA is as follows: TGTGCCAGCAGCCCGGGTAGGGGCGCGGGACAGCCCCAGCATTTT.